The T cell receptor (beta chain) described here comes from a study of T cells after posttransplantation cyclophosphamide. This CDR3 has 15 residues. Germline-derived CDR1 and CDR2 are MNHNY and SVGAGI (reference sequence). Trimming cost V 6 bases and J 5 bases; bases outside gene matches: 8. Control samples came 1 year after myeloablative marrow transplants with methotrexate plus calcineurin inhibitor. The assay was immunoSEQ multiplex PCR, and TCRdb's table has in-frame clones only and misses some. The sample shows 9,500 to 15,000 clones, approximately 81% of them seen only once. The V and J genes are TRBV6-6 and TRBJ1-1; TRBD1 matches 11 bases. This receptor was obtained from a male patient in his thirties who received an allogeneic stem cell transplant from an unrelated donor, was CMV-positive, and had acute GVHD only. A share of the T cells may be of graft donor origin. The sample in question was PBMCs, obtained 350 to 400 days after allogeneic stem cell transplant with calcineurin inhibitor and methotrexate. The CDR3 spells CASSDPGQGGTEAFF. As DNA, the CDR3 is TGTGCCAGCAGCGACCCGGGACAGGGGGGAACTGAAGCTTTCTTT.